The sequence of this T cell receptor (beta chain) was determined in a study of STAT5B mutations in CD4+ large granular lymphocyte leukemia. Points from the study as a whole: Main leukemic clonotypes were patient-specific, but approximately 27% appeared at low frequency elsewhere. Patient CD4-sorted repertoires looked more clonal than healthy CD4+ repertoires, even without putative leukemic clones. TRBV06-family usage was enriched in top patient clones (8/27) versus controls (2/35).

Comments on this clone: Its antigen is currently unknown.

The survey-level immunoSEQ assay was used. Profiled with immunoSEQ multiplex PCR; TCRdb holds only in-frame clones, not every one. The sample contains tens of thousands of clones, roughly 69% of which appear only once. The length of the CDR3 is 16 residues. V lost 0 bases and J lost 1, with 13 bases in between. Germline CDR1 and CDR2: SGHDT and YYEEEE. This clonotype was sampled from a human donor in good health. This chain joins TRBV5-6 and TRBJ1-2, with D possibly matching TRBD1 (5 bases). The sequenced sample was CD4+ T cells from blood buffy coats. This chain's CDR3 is CASSLGLRQNNYGYTF. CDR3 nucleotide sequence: TGTGCCAGCAGCTTGGGCCTCAGACAGAATAACTATGGCTACACCTTC.